The 17 T cell receptor beta chains presented below share a single source sample, sequenced in a study of T cells expressing NK-cell markers. Following a re-call of the 5' RACE reads, TCRdb has one entry per CDR3 protein and lacks DNA. The sample has around 100,000 distinct CDR3 sequences. The material sequenced was blood T cells: a sorted CD56 or NKG2C T cell subset, CD4+ or CD8+ T cells, or bulk PBMC T cells (not recorded which). The receptor set was obtained from a woman between 18 and 69 years old in good health.

The chain recombines TRBV7-8 with TRBJ2-1; absent DNA, TCRdb's TRBD1 call cannot be checked. This CDR3 spans 15 amino acids. The germline gives CDR1 SGHVS, CDR2 FQNEAQ. CDR3 region: CASSPPGGAYNEQFF. Together with reference TRBV7-8 and TRBJ2-1, the CDR3 gives the full variable domain: GAGVSQSPRYKVAKRGQDVALRCDPISGHVSLFWYQQALGQGPEFLTYFQNEAQLDKSGLPSDRFFAERPEGSVSTLKIQRTQQEDSAVYLCASSPPGGAYNEQFFGPGTRLTVL.

The chain recombines TRBV6-2 or TRBV6-3 with TRBJ2-3; TCRdb's D call of TRBD2 is untestable without DNA. The CDR3 sequence is 14 residues long. Germline assignment: CDR1 MNHEY and CDR2 SVGEGT. The CDR3 spells CASMPLAVTDTQYF.

CDR3 loop: CASSVGTASNQPQHF. The V gene is TRBV9, the J gene TRBJ1-5. Germline loops: CDR1 SGDLS, CDR2 YYNGEE. The CDR3 is 15 amino acids. Combining the CDR3 with reference TRBV9 and TRBJ1-5 gives the whole variable domain DSGVTQTPKHLITATGQRVTLRCSPRSGDLSVYWYQQSLDQGLQFLIQYYNGEERAKGNILERFSAQQFPDLHSELNLSSLELGDSALYFCASSVGTASNQPQHFGDGTRLSIL.

This rearrangement joins TRBV12-3 or TRBV12-4 to TRBJ1-1. This CDR3 has 15 residues. This chain's CDR3 is CASRPQEGSNTEAFF.

Here the CDR3 reads CASSERATRGTDTQYF. J is TRBJ2-3 and V is TRBV6-4; TCRdb outputs TRBD1, but without DNA this stays unchecked. Germline V gene lookup returns CDR1 MRHNA and CDR2 SNTAGT. This CDR3 spans 16 amino acids.

The rearrangement uses TRBV10-1 and TRBJ2-2; TCRdb calls TRBD1, which cannot be checked without DNA. This CDR3 region has 15 residues. CDR1 is WNHNN, CDR2 SYGVQD, per germline (reference sequence). The CDR3 sequence is CASSTSRDIPGELFF.

J is TRBJ2-2 and V is TRBV4-3; with no DNA, the TCRdb D assignment of TRBD1 cannot be verified. This CDR3 is built from 20 residues. Per the germline V gene, CDR1 is LGHNA and CDR2 is YSLEER. CDR3 residues: CASSQDLGPGPGQGTGELFF.

CDR3 region: CASSLGSGQYF. The chain has TRBV5-6 and TRBJ2-7. The CDR3 loop spans 11 amino acids. Germline V gives CDR1 SGHDT, CDR2 YYEEEE.

This sequence joins TRBV12-3 or TRBV12-4 and TRBJ2-3; TCRdb's assignment of TRBD2 cannot be checked, as there is no DNA. The CDR3 has 16 amino acids. This CDR3 reads CASGLDGGDLTDTQYF.

The chain uses TRBV27 and TRBJ2-1. The germline gives CDR1 MNHEY, CDR2 SMNVEV (reference sequence). The CDR3 contains 13 residues. The CDR3 sequence is CASSLSSLNEQFF.

The chain recombines TRBV28 with TRBJ1-1. This CDR3 region has 13 residues. Germline CDR1 reads MDHEN; CDR2 reads SYDVKM. CDR3 in amino acids: CASSFGGVTEAFF. Variable domain in full (rest from reference TRBV28 and TRBJ1-1): DVKVTQSSRYLVKRTGEKVFLECVQDMDHENMFWYRQDPGLGLRLIYFSYDVKMKEKGDIPEGYSVSREKKERFSLILESASTNQTSMYLCASSFGGVTEAFFGQGTRLTVV.

V usage is TRBV7-2 and J usage is TRBJ2-1; TCRdb returns TRBD2, unconfirmable since there is no DNA. This CDR3 contains 16 residues. Looked up from germline, CDR1 is SGHTA and CDR2 is FQGNSA. CDR3 amino acids: CASSSNTGRRVNEQFF.

V gene TRBV20-1 combines with J gene TRBJ2-5. This CDR3 comprises 13 residues. The germline CDR1 and CDR2 sequences are DFQATT and SNEGSKA (reference sequence). The CDR3 sequence: CSARVTEQETQYF.

This CDR3 reads CSARPPPGTEAFF. The J gene is TRBJ1-1, the V gene TRBV20-1; TCRdb outputs TRBD1, but without DNA this stays unchecked. Per the germline V gene, CDR1 is DFQATT and CDR2 is SNEGSKA (reference sequence). The CDR3 extends over 13 amino acids.

The chain uses TRBV20-1 and TRBJ2-7; TCRdb picks TRBD2, but there is no DNA to check that call. This CDR3 has 11 residues. The germline CDR1 and CDR2 sequences are DFQATT and SNEGSKA (reference sequence). CDR3 loop: CSAPEGYEQYF.

J is TRBJ2-7 and V is TRBV9; TCRdb picks TRBD2, but there is no DNA to check that call. From germline, CDR1 is SGDLS and CDR2 YYNGEE. There are 15 residues in the CDR3. CDR3: CASSAGTSGYYEQYF.

V and J are TRBV28 and TRBJ2-5; the TRBD2 assignment by TCRdb is unverifiable without DNA. The V gene's germline CDR1 is MDHEN and CDR2 SYDVKM. The CDR3 spans 19 residues. The CDR3 spells CASSFNRLAGGPTQETQYF.